Following are 20 T cell receptor beta chains from one sample sequenced in a study of blood T cell repertoires in COVID-19. Clones were read by immunoSEQ multiplex PCR, and TCRdb kept only the in-frame ones, dropping some. The sample consists of 200,000 to 250,000 clones, less than 85% of them appearing once. Sequencing used PBMCs or T cells enriched from blood (not recorded which). The receptors originated from a man aged 60 to 69 who had recovered from COVID-19.

This clone was picked up one time. This chain uses TRBV29-1 with TRBJ2-3; D unclear. V lost 2 bases and J 0 bases, leaving 6 bases between the germline ends. Germline values: CDR1 SQVTM, CDR2 ANQGSEA. The CDR3 extends over 13 amino acids. CDR3 region: CSVEPQSTDTQYF. CDR3 DNA: TGCAGCGTTGAACCCCAGAGCACAGATACGCAGTATTTT.

Concerning this clone itself: A junction boundary mismatches the germline segment, possibly from a read error. This chain joins TRBV27 and TRBJ1-6; 10 positions match TRBD1. Germline CDR1 and CDR2: MNHEY and SMNVEV (reference sequence). This CDR3 comprises 14 residues. In nucleotides, the CDR3 is TGTGCCAGCCGAACCGGGACAGGGGTGAGTCCCCTCTACTTT. Translation gives CASRTGTGVSPLYF.

The chain uses TRBV2 and TRBJ2-2; 9 bases line up with TRBD1. Germline lookup yields CDR1 SNHLY and CDR2 FYNNEI. This CDR3 is built from 15 residues. V shed 3 bases, J shed 4 bases, and the junction held 3 bases outside the gene matches. In DNA, the CDR3 is TGTGCCAGCAGTGAGGGGGACAGGGTCACCGGGGAGCTGTTTTTT. Its protein product is CASSEGDRVTGELFF.

This clone showed up just a few times. The V and J genes are TRBV7-9 and TRBJ1-3, with D perhaps TRBD1 (5 bases). V lost 1 base to trimming and J lost 6 bases, with 10 bases between them. CDR1 SEHNR and CDR2 FQNEAQ come from the germline V gene (reference sequence). This CDR3 spans 14 amino acids. The CDR3 bases are TGTGCCAGCAGCTTAGGTCCTGGGGCAAACACCATATATTTT. Protein sequence: CASSLGPGANTIYF. Looking up the rest from reference TRBV7-9 and TRBJ1-3 gives the full variable domain: DTGVSQNPRHKITKRGQNVTFRCDPISEHNRLYWYRQTLGQGPEFLTYFQNEAQLEKSRLLSDRFSAERPKGSFSTLEIQRTEQGDSAMYLCASSLGPGANTIYFGEGSWLTVV.

V usage is TRBV2 and J usage is TRBJ1-4; 9 positions agree with TRBD1. The CDR3 has 16 amino acids. Germline lookup yields CDR1 SNHLY and CDR2 FYNNEI. V lost 2 bases to trimming and J lost 8 bases; unmatched junction nucleotides: 9. The DNA of the CDR3 is TGTGCCAGCAGTGAACCCGGGACAGGGAGGCAAGAAAAACTGTTTTTT. Its protein is CASSEPGTGRQEKLFF.

About this clone itself: The sample contains more than one DNA sequence encoding this CDR3. This chain joins TRBV11-2 and TRBJ1-2; no reliable D call. This CDR3 contains 13 residues. The germline gives CDR1 SGHAT, CDR2 FQNNGV. With 0 bases removed from V and 2 bases from J, the gap between germline ends came to 4 bases. CDR3 coding DNA: TGTGCCAGCAGCTTAGACAGGAACTATGGCTACACCTTC. Translated, it gives CASSLDRNYGYTF.

CDR3 region: CASSTRTGGGEKLFF. CDR3 DNA: TGTGCCAGCAGCACCAGGACAGGGGGCGGTGAAAAACTGTTTTTT. The chain recombines TRBV7-6 with TRBJ1-4, with TRBD1 matching over 11 bases. Per the germline V gene, CDR1 is SGHVS and CDR2 is FNYEAQ. With V trimmed by 5 bases and J by 7 bases, 6 bases remained unmatched. CDR3 size: 15 residues. The variable domain in full, with the rest retrieved from reference TRBV7-6 and TRBJ1-4, is GAGVSQSPRYKVTKRGQDVALRCDPISGHVSLYWYRQALGQGPEFLTYFNYEAQQDKSGLPNDRFSAERPEGSISTLTIQRTEQRDSAMYRCASSTRTGGGEKLFFGSGTQLSVL.

J is TRBJ2-1 and V is TRBV5-1; the match to TRBD2 covers 9 bases. The CDR3 loop spans 15 amino acids. Germline CDR1 is SGHRS and CDR2 is YFSETQ. V trimming: 0 bases; J trimming: 4 bases; junction bases outside the gene matches: 2. The CDR3 bases are TGCGCCAGCAGCTTGGTAGGACTAGCGTACAATGAGCAGTTCTTC. Its translation is CASSLVGLAYNEQFF.

The count of this clone is one. The rearrangement links TRBV7-2 to TRBJ1-4, with D uncertain. CDR1 and CDR2 (germline): SGHTA, FQGNSA. V was shortened by 5 bases and J by 0 bases, with 10 bases between the two germline ends. The CDR3 contains 15 residues. CDR3 protein: CASSTRTATNEKLFF. DNA for the CDR3: TGTGCCAGCAGCACGCGGACTGCAACTAATGAAAAACTGTTTTTT. Full variable domain (outside the CDR3, taken from reference TRBV7-2 and TRBJ1-4): GAGVSQSPSNKVTEKGKDVELRCDPISGHTALYWYRQSLGQGLEFLIYFQGNSAPDKSGLPSDRFSAERTGGSVSTLTIQRTQQEDSAVYLCASSTRTATNEKLFFGSGTQLSVL.

To note about this clone: This sample includes further DNA sequences coding for the same CDR3. The chain joins TRBV5-1 to TRBJ1-6; no clear D gene. The CDR3 is 13 residues long. V was clipped by 0 bases and J by 6 bases, with 4 bases between them. Germline CDR1 is SGHRS and CDR2 is YFSETQ. CDR3: CASSLDLNSPLHF. Here the CDR3 DNA reads TGCGCCAGCAGCTTGGATCTTAATTCACCCCTCCACTTT.

The V and J genes are TRBV5-6 and TRBJ1-5, with TRBD1 matching 8 bases. The germline gives CDR1 SGHDT, CDR2 YYEEEE. V lost 5 bases and J lost 4; bases outside the gene matches: 8. The CDR3 spans 15 residues. The CDR3 DNA sequence: TGTGCCAGCAGTGGACAGGGTGGAGGGAATCAGCCCCAGCATTTT. Amino acid sequence: CASSGQGGGNQPQHF.

The rearrangement uses TRBV24-1 and TRBJ1-5; 7 bases are shared with TRBD1. The CDR3 is 16 residues long. Trimming at V came to 3 bases and at J to 3 bases, leaving 7 bases not matched to a gene. Germline lookup yields CDR1 KGHDR and CDR2 SFDVKD. The CDR3 nucleotides are TGTGCCACCAGTGATGCCGACAGGGTGGACAATCAGCCCCAGCATTTT. Its translation is CATSDADRVDNQPQHF.

J is TRBJ2-7 and V is TRBV10-3; a weak D match, TRBD1 (5 bases). CDR3 size: 12 residues. The germline CDR1 and CDR2 sequences are ENHRY and SYGVKD. Deletions cut 10 bases from V and 2 bases from J, with 12 bases between. The CDR3 is CATVDTTYEQYF. CDR3 nucleotide sequence: TGTGCCACCGTGGACACCACCTACGAGCAGTACTTC.

The chain is built from TRBV15 and TRBJ1-2, with 11 bases identical to TRBD1. Germline assignment: CDR1 LNHNV and CDR2 YYDKDF (reference sequence). Germline trimming cut 0 bases from V and 4 bases from J; bases unmatched to any gene: 7. The length of the CDR3 is 17 residues. As DNA, the CDR3 is TGTGCCACCAGCAGAGATACGGGACAGGGGGAGGTCTATGGCTACACCTTC. Translated, it gives CATSRDTGQGEVYGYTF.

The V gene is TRBV7-9, the J gene TRBJ2-5, with TRBD2 identical over 7 bases. V shed 5 bases, J shed 0 bases, and the junction held 12 bases outside the gene matches. The CDR3 is 17 amino acids. In germline, CDR1 is SEHNR, CDR2 FQNEAQ (reference sequence). CDR3 nucleotides: TGTGCCAGCAGCGGCTCCCCCTGGGGGGGAGACCAAGAGACCCAGTACTTC. Translation: CASSGSPWGGDQETQYF.

This rearrangement joins TRBV27 to TRBJ1-5; D gene ambiguous. CDR1 and CDR2 (germline): MNHEY, SMNVEV (reference sequence). V lost 5 bases, J lost 2 bases, and 10 bases lay in between. The CDR3 covers 14 residues. The CDR3 loop reads CASSPRLGNQPQHF. The CDR3 DNA reads as TGTGCCAGCAGTCCCCGTCTTGGCAATCAGCCCCAGCATTTT.

The CDR3 reads CASSLGGHNEKLFF. The CDR3 DNA sequence: TGTGCCAGCAGCTTGGGCGGGCATAATGAAAAACTGTTTTTT. The chain has TRBV5-5 and TRBJ1-4; D remains unclear. With 0 bases removed from V and 4 bases from J, the gap between germline ends came to 7 bases. CDR3 length equals 14 residues. Germline-derived CDR1 and CDR2 are SGHKS and YYEKEE (reference sequence).

This chain links TRBV19 with TRBJ1-2, with 11 bases lining up with TRBD1. Germline-derived CDR1 and CDR2 are LNHDA and SQIVND (reference sequence). The junction had 4 bases not matched to a gene; V was cut back by 7 bases and J by 3 bases. CDR3 length equals 14 residues. The CDR3 loop is CASTRTGGDYGYTF. DNA for the CDR3: TGTGCCAGTACCCGGACAGGGGGCGACTATGGCTACACCTTC.

The V call is TRBV29-1, the J call TRBJ2-5, with a weak D call TRBD2 (5 bases). CDR1 is SQVTM, CDR2 ANQGSEA, per germline. The CDR3 consists of 11 residues. The V and J ends lost 8 bases and 7 bases respectively, with 14 bases between them. DNA of the CDR3: TGCAGCTCTGGGAGTCAGCGGACCCAGTACTTC. Translating it yields CSSGSQRTQYF.

J is TRBJ1-2 and V is TRBV4-3; TRBD1 might be the D (5 bases). The germline V gene encodes CDR1 LGHNA and CDR2 YSLEER. The CDR3 length is 14 residues. V lost 4 bases, J lost 7 bases, and 16 bases lay in between. The DNA for the CDR3 is TGCGCCAGCAGCCCCGGGGACTATTCAACTGGCTACACCTTC. Protein sequence: CASSPGDYSTGYTF.